The 12 T cell receptor beta chains reported below all come from one sample, sequenced in a study of technical replicates of blood from several donors. TCRdb's copy holds only in-frame clones and misses some; the assay was immunoSEQ multiplex PCR. Of 55,000 to 80,000 clones in the sample, roughly 90% were seen once. The material sequenced was PBMCs. These receptors came from a human donor in good health. Some clones in this sample may be carry-over from other donors' samples.

The chain carries TRBV27 and TRBJ2-3, with D possibly matching TRBD1 (6 bases). CDR1 is MNHEY, CDR2 SMNVEV, per germline (reference sequence). The CDR3 runs to 15 residues. The V end was cut by 7 bases, the J end by 3 bases, with 17 bases between. CDR3 protein: CASTGVGLPTDTQYF. CDR3 nucleotide sequence: TGTGCCAGCACAGGGGTCGGGCTTCCTACAGATACGCAGTATTTT.

This rearrangement joins TRBV21-1 to TRBJ2-1; the DNA was not used to check the table's D call, TRBD1. TRBV21-1 is given as a pseudogene. This CDR3 has 15 residues. CDR3 DNA: TGTGCCAGCCTAGGCAGGGGCCCCTACTTGGATGAGCAGTTCTTC. This encodes CASLGRGPYLDEQFF.

The V call is TRBV6-1, the J call TRBJ1-1; TRBD1 might be the D (6 bases). The CDR3 loop spans 11 amino acids. Germline CDR1 and CDR2: MNHNS and SASEGT. Trimming cost V 5 bases and J 7 bases, with 8 bases left between them. The CDR3 DNA reads as TGTGCCAGCAGTTGGGGGCGTGAAGCTTTCTTT. As protein: CASSWGREAFF.

The chain is built from TRBV4-3 and TRBJ1-1; 9 nucleotides align to TRBD1. V was clipped by 1 base and J by 4 bases; unmatched bases: 7. Germline lookup yields CDR1 LGHNA and CDR2 YSLEER. The CDR3 consists of 16 residues. DNA for the CDR3: TGCGCCAGCAGCCAAGGGGTGACAGGGGGAGCCACTGAAGCTTTCTTT. Translation gives CASSQGVTGGATEAFF.

The chain links TRBV15 to TRBJ2-7; 7 nucleotides line up with TRBD1. The germline V gene has CDR1 LNHNV and CDR2 YYDKDF (reference sequence). This CDR3 has 15 residues. Trimming cost V 2 bases and J 2 bases; bases outside gene matches: 6. The CDR3 sequence is CATSRSLTGPYEQYF. Here the CDR3 DNA reads TGTGCCACCAGCAGATCCCTGACAGGGCCCTACGAGCAGTACTTC.

The chain uses TRBV7-2 and TRBJ1-2; 8 bases match TRBD1. V lost 4 bases and J lost 8; bases outside the gene matches: 9. Germline CDR1 and CDR2: SGHTA and FQGNSA. This CDR3 contains 14 residues. The CDR3 DNA reads TGTGCCAGCAGCTCAGGAGACAGGGGCCGGGGCTACACCTTC. This gives the protein CASSSGDRGRGYTF.

The V gene is TRBV7-8, the J gene TRBJ2-7, with TRBD1 identical over 9 bases. V shed 5 bases, J shed 11 bases, and the junction held 7 bases outside the gene matches. CDR1 SGHVS and CDR2 FQNEAQ come from the germline V gene. The CDR3 runs 12 residues. CDR3 region: CASSPRGTGKYF. CDR3 coding DNA: TGTGCCAGCAGCCCCCGGGGGACAGGGAAGTACTTC.

The gene calls are TRBV27 and TRBJ2-1, with 7 bases lining up with TRBD2. In germline, CDR1 is MNHEY, CDR2 SMNVEV (reference sequence). V shed 0 bases, J shed 4 bases, and the junction held 0 bases outside the gene matches. The CDR3 spans 14 residues. The CDR3 is CASSLSGGYNEQFF. In DNA form, the CDR3 reads TGTGCCAGCAGTTTATCGGGAGGGTACAATGAGCAGTTCTTC.

The gene calls are TRBV5-1 and TRBJ2-5, with D tentatively TRBD2 (6 bases). Germline V gene sequence: CDR1 SGHRS, CDR2 YFSETQ. V was cut by 3 bases and J by 2 bases, with 17 bases left in between. This CDR3 has 16 amino acids. Written as DNA, the CDR3 is TGCGCCAGCAGCTCGCTAGCGTCGGGTCAACAAGAGACCCAGTACTTC. Translating gives CASSSLASGQQETQYF.

This sequence joins TRBV7-6 and TRBJ2-1; 7 bases match TRBD1. The V gene's germline CDR1 is SGHVS and CDR2 FNYEAQ. Trimming at V came to 5 bases and at J to 6 bases, leaving 10 bases not matched to a gene. The CDR3 runs to 15 residues. The CDR3 is CASSLGTAFPNEQFF. The CDR3 DNA sequence: TGTGCCAGCAGCCTGGGGACAGCCTTTCCCAATGAGCAGTTCTTC.

The chain joins TRBV6-1 to TRBJ2-4; perhaps TRBD1 as D (6 bases). Germline V gene data show CDR1 as MNHNS and CDR2 as SASEGT. The V gene lost 6 bases and the J gene lost 6 bases, with 12 bases spanning the gap. This CDR3 is built from 13 residues. The CDR3 nucleotides are TGTGCCAGCAGGGGGACACAAGGAAACATTCAGTACTTC. Translation gives CASRGTQGNIQYF.

The V and J genes are TRBV18 and TRBJ1-1; D remains ambiguous. The CDR3 extends over 13 amino acids. Trimming took off 1 base at V and 6 bases at J, with 9 bases between the two ends. CDR1 and CDR2 from the germline V gene are KGHSH and LQKENI. The CDR3 DNA reads TGTGCCAGCTCACCACTAGGAGGAGCTGAAGCTTTCTTT. Translated, it gives CASSPLGGAEAFF. The full variable domain, completed using reference TRBV18 and TRBJ1-1, is NAGVMQNPRHLVRRRGQEARLRCSPMKGHSHVYWYRQLPEEGLKFMVYLQKENIIDESGMPKERFSAEFPKEGPSILRIQQVVRGDSAAYFCASSPLGGAEAFFGQGTRLTVV.